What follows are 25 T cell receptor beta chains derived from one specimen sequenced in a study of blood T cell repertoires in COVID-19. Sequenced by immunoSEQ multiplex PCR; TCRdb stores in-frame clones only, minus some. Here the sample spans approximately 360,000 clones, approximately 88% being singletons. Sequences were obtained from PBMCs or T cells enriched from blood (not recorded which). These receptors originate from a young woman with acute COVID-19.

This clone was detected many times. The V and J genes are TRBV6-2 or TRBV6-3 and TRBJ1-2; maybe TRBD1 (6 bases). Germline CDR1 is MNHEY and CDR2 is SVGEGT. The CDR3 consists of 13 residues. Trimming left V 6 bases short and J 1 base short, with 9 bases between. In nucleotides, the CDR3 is TGTGCCAGCAGCAAGGACAGTAACTATGGCTACACCTTC. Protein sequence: CASSKDSNYGYTF.

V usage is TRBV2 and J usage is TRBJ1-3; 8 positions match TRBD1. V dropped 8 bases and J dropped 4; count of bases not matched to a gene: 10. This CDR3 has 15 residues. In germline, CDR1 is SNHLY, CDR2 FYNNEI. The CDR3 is CASCLGQGRGNTIYF. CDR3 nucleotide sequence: TGTGCCAGCTGCCTCGGACAGGGAAGAGGAAACACCATATATTTT.

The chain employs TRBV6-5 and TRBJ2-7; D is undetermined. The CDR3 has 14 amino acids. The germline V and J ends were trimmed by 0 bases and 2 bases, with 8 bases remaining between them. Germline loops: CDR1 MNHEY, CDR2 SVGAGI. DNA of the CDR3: TGTGCCAGCAGTTACTCGGGCAAGCCCTACGAGCAGTACTTC. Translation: CASSYSGKPYEQYF.

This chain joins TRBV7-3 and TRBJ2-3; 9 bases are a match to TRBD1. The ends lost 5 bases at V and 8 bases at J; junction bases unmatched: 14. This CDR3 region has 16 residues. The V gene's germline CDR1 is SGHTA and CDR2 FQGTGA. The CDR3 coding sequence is TGTGCCAGCAGCCGCGGTAACACAGGGGGCGCGGGTACGCAGTATTTT. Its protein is CASSRGNTGGAGTQYF.

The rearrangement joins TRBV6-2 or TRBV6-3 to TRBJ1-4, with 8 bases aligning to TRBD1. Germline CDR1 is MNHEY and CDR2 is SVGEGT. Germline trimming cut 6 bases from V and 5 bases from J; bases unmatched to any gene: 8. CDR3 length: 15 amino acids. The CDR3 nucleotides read TGTGCCAGCAGCCGACCGGGACAGGAAAATGAAAAACTGTTTTTT. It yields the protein CASSRPGQENEKLFF.

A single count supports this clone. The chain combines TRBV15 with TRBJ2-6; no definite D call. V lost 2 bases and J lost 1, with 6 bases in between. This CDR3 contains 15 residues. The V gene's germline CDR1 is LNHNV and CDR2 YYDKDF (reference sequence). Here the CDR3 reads CATSRQFSGANVLTF. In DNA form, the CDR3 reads TGTGCCACCAGCAGACAGTTTTCTGGGGCCAACGTCCTGACTTTC.

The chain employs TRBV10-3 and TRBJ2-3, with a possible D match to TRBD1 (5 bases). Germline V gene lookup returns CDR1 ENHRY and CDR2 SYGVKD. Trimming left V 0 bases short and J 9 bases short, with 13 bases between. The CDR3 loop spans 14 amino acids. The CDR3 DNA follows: TGTGCCATCAGTGAGTCAGGCAGCCAGGGCACGCAGTATTTT. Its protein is CAISESGSQGTQYF.

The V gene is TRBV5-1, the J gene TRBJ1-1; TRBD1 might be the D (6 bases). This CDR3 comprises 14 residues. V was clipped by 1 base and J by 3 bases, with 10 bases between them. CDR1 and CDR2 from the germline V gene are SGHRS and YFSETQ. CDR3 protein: CASSLLGAYTEAFF. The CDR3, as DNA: TGCGCCAGCAGCTTGTTGGGGGCATACACTGAAGCTTTCTTT.

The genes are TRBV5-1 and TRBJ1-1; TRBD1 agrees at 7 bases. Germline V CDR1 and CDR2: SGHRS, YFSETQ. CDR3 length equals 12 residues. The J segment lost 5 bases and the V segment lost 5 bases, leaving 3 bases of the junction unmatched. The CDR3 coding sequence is TGCGCCAGCAGTTCGACAGGGACTGAAGCTTTCTTT. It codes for CASSSTGTEAFF.

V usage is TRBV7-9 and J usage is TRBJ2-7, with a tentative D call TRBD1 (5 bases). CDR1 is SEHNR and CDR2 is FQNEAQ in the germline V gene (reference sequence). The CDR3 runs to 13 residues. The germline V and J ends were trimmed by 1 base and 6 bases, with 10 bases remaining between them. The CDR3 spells CASSLGQLAEQYF. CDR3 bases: TGTGCCAGCAGCTTAGGACAGTTAGCCGAGCAGTACTTC.

CDR3: CASLDSAYQPQHF. The CDR3 DNA follows: TGTGCCAGCCTAGACAGCGCATATCAGCCCCAGCATTTT. This chain connects TRBV19 to TRBJ1-5, with D perhaps matching TRBD1 (5 bases). The CDR3 extends over 13 amino acids. The germline gives CDR1 LNHDA, CDR2 SQIVND (reference sequence). V lost 9 bases and J lost 5, with 14 bases in between.

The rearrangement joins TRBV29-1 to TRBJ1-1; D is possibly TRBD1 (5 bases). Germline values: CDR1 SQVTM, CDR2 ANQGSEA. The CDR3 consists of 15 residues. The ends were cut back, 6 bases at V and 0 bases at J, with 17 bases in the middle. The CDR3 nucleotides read TGCAGCGTCATCCCCGGGGGTTCCATGAACACTGAAGCTTTCTTT. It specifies CSVIPGGSMNTEAFF.

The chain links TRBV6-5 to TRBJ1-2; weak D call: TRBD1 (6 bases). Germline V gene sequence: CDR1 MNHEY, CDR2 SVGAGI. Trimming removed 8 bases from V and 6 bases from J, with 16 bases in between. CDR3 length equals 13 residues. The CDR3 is CASRYGGGDGYTF. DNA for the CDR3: TGTGCCAGCCGCTATGGGGGGGGCGATGGCTACACCTTC.

The CDR3 here is CASSGGSRGRADTQYF. CDR3 bases: TGTGCCAGCAGTGGAGGTAGTAGGGGGAGGGCAGATACGCAGTATTTT. This sequence joins TRBV6-1 and TRBJ2-3; a weak D match, TRBD2 (7 bases). The V and J ends lost 4 bases and 4 bases respectively, with 18 bases between them. Germline V gene data show CDR1 as MNHNS and CDR2 as SASEGT. CDR3 length: 16 amino acids.

The CDR3 is CASQAGLSSYNEQFF. In DNA form, the CDR3 reads TGCGCCAGCCAAGCCGGACTCAGCTCCTACAATGAGCAGTTCTTC. The V call is TRBV10-1, the J call TRBJ2-1, with a weak D call TRBD2 (5 bases). Trimming cost V 8 bases and J 0 bases, with 14 bases left between them. Germline V CDR1 and CDR2: WNHNN, SYGVQD (reference sequence). The CDR3 extends over 15 amino acids.

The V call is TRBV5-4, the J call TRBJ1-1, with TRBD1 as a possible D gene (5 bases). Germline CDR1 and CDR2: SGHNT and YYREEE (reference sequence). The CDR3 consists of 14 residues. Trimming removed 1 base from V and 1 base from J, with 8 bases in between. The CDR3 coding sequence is TGTGCCAGCAGCTTGCAGGGAGGGAACACTGAAGCTTTCTTT. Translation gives CASSLQGGNTEAFF.

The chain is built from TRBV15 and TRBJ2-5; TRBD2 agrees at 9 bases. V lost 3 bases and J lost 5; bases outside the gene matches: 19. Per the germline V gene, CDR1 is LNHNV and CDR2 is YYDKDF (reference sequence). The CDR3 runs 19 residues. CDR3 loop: CATSREVAGATRGRETQYF. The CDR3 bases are TGTGCCACCAGCAGGGAAGTAGCGGGGGCCACAAGAGGTCGGGAGACCCAGTACTTC.

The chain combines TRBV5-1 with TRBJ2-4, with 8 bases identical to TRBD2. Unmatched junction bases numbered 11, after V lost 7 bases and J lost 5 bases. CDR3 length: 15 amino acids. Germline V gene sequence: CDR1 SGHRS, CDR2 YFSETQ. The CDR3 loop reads CASRTYTGGQNIQYF. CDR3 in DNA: TGCGCCAGCCGAACCTATACGGGGGGGCAAAACATTCAGTACTTC.

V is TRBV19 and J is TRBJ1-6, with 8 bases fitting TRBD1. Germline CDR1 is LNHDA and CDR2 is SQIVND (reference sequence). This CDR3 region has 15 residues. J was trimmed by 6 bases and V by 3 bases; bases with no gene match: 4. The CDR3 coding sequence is TGTGCCAGTAGTATTGACAGGGGCGGTAATTCACCCCTCCACTTT. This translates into CASSIDRGGNSPLHF. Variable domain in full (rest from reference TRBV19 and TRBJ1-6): DGGITQSPKYLFRKEGQNVTLSCEQNLNHDAMYWYRQDPGQGLRLIYYSQIVNDFQKGDIAEGYSVSREKKESFPLTVTSAQKNPTAFYLCASSIDRGGNSPLHFGNGTRLTVT.

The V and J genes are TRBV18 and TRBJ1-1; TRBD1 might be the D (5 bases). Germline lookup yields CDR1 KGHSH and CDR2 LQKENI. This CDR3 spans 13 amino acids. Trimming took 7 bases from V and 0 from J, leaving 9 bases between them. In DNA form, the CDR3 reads TGTGCCAGCTTAACAGGATTGAACACTGAAGCTTTCTTT. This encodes CASLTGLNTEAFF.

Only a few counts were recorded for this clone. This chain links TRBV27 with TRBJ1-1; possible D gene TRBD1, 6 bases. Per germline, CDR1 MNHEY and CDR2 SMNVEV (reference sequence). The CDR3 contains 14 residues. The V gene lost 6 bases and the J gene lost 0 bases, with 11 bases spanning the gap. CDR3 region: CASRRTGLNTEAFF. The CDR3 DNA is TGTGCCAGCAGAAGAACAGGGTTGAACACTGAAGCTTTCTTT.

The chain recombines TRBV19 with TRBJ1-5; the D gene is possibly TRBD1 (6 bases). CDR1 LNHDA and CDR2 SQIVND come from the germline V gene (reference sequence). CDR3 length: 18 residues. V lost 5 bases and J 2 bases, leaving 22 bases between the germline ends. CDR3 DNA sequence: TGTGCCAGTAGTTCCCGAATTGGACAGTACGTTGGCAATCAGCCCCAGCATTTT. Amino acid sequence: CASSSRIGQYVGNQPQHF.

The CDR3 DNA sequence: TGTGCCAGCAGCCACGGGCGTGGCGGGGGGAGCACAGATACGCAGTATTTT. Its protein is CASSHGRGGGSTDTQYF. The chain couples TRBV7-9 to TRBJ2-3; 8 bases line up with TRBD2. The CDR3 has 17 residues. The V gene's germline CDR1 is SEHNR and CDR2 FQNEAQ (reference sequence). V shed 5 bases, J shed 0 bases, and the junction held 10 bases outside the gene matches.

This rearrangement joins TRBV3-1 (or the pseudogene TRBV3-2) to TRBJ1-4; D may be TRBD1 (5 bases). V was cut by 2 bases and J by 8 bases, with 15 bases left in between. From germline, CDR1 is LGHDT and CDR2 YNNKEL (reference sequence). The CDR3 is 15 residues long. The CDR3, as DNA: TGTGCCAGCAGCCAAACGGGGAGGGGAGGGGAAAAACTGTTTTTT. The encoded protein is CASSQTGRGGEKLFF.

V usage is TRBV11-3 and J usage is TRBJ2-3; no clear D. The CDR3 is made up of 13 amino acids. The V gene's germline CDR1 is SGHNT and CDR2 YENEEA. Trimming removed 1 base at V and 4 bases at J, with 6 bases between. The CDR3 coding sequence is TGTGCCAGCAGCTTAGCGCCGGCAGATACGCAGTATTTT. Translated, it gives CASSLAPADTQYF. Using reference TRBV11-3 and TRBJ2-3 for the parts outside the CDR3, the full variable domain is EAGVVQSPRYKIIEKKQPVAFWCNPISGHNTLYWYLQNLGQGPELLIRYENEEAVDDSQLPKDRFSAERLKGVDSTLKIQPAELGDSAVYLCASSLAPADTQYFGPGTRLTVL.